The next 11 T cell receptor beta chains were all read from a single sample in a study of early T cells in non-severe SARS-CoV-2 infection. Each CDR3 protein gets one entry after TCRdb re-called the 5' RACE reads with MiXCR. The repertoire holds tens of thousands of distinct CDR3 sequences, with about 25% as singletons. Here the sequenced sample was whole blood, taken at baseline. The receptor source for this set is an adult who was a healthcare worker with PCR-confirmed SARS-CoV-2 infection or an uninfected control (not recorded which).

J is TRBJ1-4 and V is TRBV18, with 7 bases lining up with TRBD1. V trimming: 3 bases; J trimming: 6 bases; junction bases outside the gene matches: 7. The CDR3 sequence is 15 residues long. Germline assignment: CDR1 KGHSH and CDR2 LQKENI. Here the CDR3 DNA reads TGTGCCAGCTCACCGGATGGGACAGTCCATGAAAAACTGTTTTTT. Residues: CASSPDGTVHEKLFF.

This clonotype has more than one count but fewer than ten. V gene TRBV5-4 combines with J gene TRBJ2-7; D is tentatively TRBD1 or TRBD2 (5 bases each). The CDR3 covers 14 residues. Trimming cost V 3 bases and J 4 bases, with 14 bases left between them. The V gene's germline CDR1 is SGHNT and CDR2 YYREEE (reference sequence). In nucleotides, the CDR3 is TGTGCCAGCAGCTCCATAGAGGGGCAGTACGAGCAGTACTTC. This codes for CASSSIEGQYEQYF.

This clonotype was counted ten times or more. This chain uses TRBV12-3 or TRBV12-4 with TRBJ2-5, with D unclear. The CDR3 is made up of 11 amino acids. V dropped 6 bases and J dropped 5 bases, with 7 bases sitting between them. The CDR3 DNA sequence: TGTGCCAGCAGCTTACGTGAGACCCAGTACTTC. It codes for CASSLRETQYF.

The chain uses TRBV20-1 and TRBJ2-1; D may be TRBD2 (5 bases). V lost 6 bases and J lost 8, with 14 bases in between. Per germline, CDR1 DFQATT and CDR2 SNEGSKA (reference sequence). The CDR3 loop spans 12 amino acids. In DNA, the CDR3 is TGCAGTGCGCGCCCGGGAATCGATGAGCAGTTCTTC. Protein product: CSARPGIDEQFF.

The chain employs TRBV28 and TRBJ1-2; D perhaps matches TRBD1 (5 bases). V lost 6 bases, J lost 7 bases, and 21 bases lay in between. Per the germline V gene, CDR1 is MDHEN and CDR2 is SYDVKM. The CDR3 consists of 15 residues. As DNA, the CDR3 is TGTGCCAGCAGCTACGCGACAGAGCTATTGGGTGGCTACACCTTC. Translated, it gives CASSYATELLGGYTF.

The sample holds a few counts of this clonotype. The genes are TRBV7-9 and TRBJ2-7; D could derive from TRBD1 or TRBD2 (6 bases each). CDR1 is SEHNR, CDR2 FQNEAQ, per germline (reference sequence). Trimming removed 2 bases from V and 2 bases from J, with 13 bases in between. The CDR3 is 15 amino acids. The CDR3 protein is CASSLQKGGAYEQYF. CDR3 DNA: TGTGCCAGCAGCTTACAGAAGGGGGGAGCCTACGAGCAGTACTTC.

This chain joins TRBV6-1 and TRBJ2-3; 10 bases match TRBD1. J gave up 4 bases and V 1 base, and 5 bases lay outside the gene matches. Germline V CDR1 and CDR2: MNHNS, SASEGT. There are 16 residues in the CDR3. The DNA for the CDR3 is TGTGCCAGCAGTGAAGGCGGGACAGGGGTAGCAGATACGCAGTATTTT. It is translated as CASSEGGTGVADTQYF.

The chain recombines TRBV12-3 or TRBV12-4 with TRBJ2-4; D perhaps matches TRBD1 (6 bases). This CDR3 contains 13 residues. Deletions cut 7 bases from V and 8 bases from J, with 15 bases between. CDR3 residues: CASILRGRDIQYF. DNA of the CDR3: TGTGCCAGCATCCTCAGGGGAAGGGACATTCAGTACTTC.

CDR3: CASSLLAGAPGDTQYF. The DNA for the CDR3 is TGTGCCAGCAGTTTACTAGCGGGGGCCCCCGGGGATACGCAGTATTTT. The rearrangement uses TRBV27 and TRBJ2-3; 10 bases agree with TRBD2. The CDR3 extends over 16 amino acids. Germline V gene data show CDR1 as MNHEY and CDR2 as SMNVEV (reference sequence). V shed 2 bases and J 6 bases; nucleotides not matched to a gene: 8.

J is TRBJ2-3 and V is TRBV5-5; D is unresolved. Per germline, CDR1 SGHKS and CDR2 YYEKEE (reference sequence). V dropped 2 bases and J dropped 2 bases, with 3 bases sitting between them. The CDR3 extends over 12 amino acids. CDR3 DNA: TGTGCCAGCAGCTTTGACACAGATACGCAGTATTTT. Amino acid sequence: CASSFDTDTQYF.

This clonotype appeared many times. V is TRBV5-1 and J is TRBJ2-7; D may be TRBD1 (6 bases). Trimming removed 5 bases from V and 4 bases from J, with 16 bases in between. The CDR3 extends over 14 amino acids. Looked up from germline, CDR1 is SGHRS and CDR2 is YFSETQ. In DNA form, the CDR3 reads TGCGCCAGCAGTTCCCAGGGGACGGGATACGAGCAGTACTTC. It codes for CASSSQGTGYEQYF.